Below, 15 T cell receptor beta chains from the same sample are listed, as sequenced in a study of neurological immune-mediated disorders. TCRdb analysed the 5' RACE reads with MiXCR anew, one entry per CDR3 protein. The sample has 50,000 to 60,000 distinct CDR3 sequences; 3% to 4.5% are singletons. Sequencing was performed on CD4+ T cells from blood. The receptors derive from a woman between 40 and 55 years old with multiple sclerosis.

This clonotype was counted many times. The V and J genes are TRBV10-3 and TRBJ1-3, with TRBD1 matching over 7 bases. The CDR3 length is 17 residues. V shed 6 bases, J shed 0 bases, and the junction held 11 bases outside the gene matches. The germline V gene encodes CDR1 ENHRY and CDR2 SYGVKD. The CDR3 region is CAISDEGQPSSGNTIYF. The CDR3 region has the DNA TGTGCCATCAGCGATGAGGGACAGCCGAGCTCTGGAAACACCATATATTTT.

This clonotype was observed many times. This sequence joins TRBV20-1 and TRBJ1-1, with D perhaps TRBD1 (5 bases). V lost 6 bases to trimming and J lost 2 bases, with 16 bases between them. Germline CDR1 is DFQATT and CDR2 is SNEGSKA (reference sequence). This CDR3 has 14 residues. CDR3 residues: CSAVRGSANTEAFF. The CDR3 DNA sequence: TGCAGTGCCGTACGGGGGTCTGCTAACACTGAAGCTTTCTTT.

This clonotype has a count of ten or more. This sequence joins TRBV18 and TRBJ1-1, with TRBD1 identical over 7 bases. Per germline, CDR1 KGHSH and CDR2 LQKENI. CDR3 length equals 16 residues. V lost 2 bases, J lost 1 base, and 7 bases stayed unmatched. CDR3 in amino acids: CASSPVTGQTNTEAFF. The CDR3 region has the DNA TGTGCCAGCTCACCAGTGACGGGACAGACGAACACTGAAGCTTTCTTT.

In this sample, this clonotype turned up many times. The rearrangement joins TRBV29-1 to TRBJ1-5; unclear D gene. Germline-derived CDR1 and CDR2 are SQVTM and ANQGSEA. V lost 7 bases, J lost 1 base, and 17 bases lay in between. The CDR3 is 15 residues long. CDR3 loop: CSAEWRFRSNQPQHF. The CDR3 coding sequence is TGCAGCGCCGAGTGGCGTTTTAGGAGCAATCAGCCCCAGCATTTT.

This clonotype came up many times. The J gene is TRBJ1-2, the V gene TRBV5-1, with D unclear. The V end lost 3 bases, the J end lost 5 bases, and 8 bases lay between the germline ends. Per germline, CDR1 SGHRS and CDR2 YFSETQ. The CDR3 sequence is 12 residues long. In DNA, the CDR3 is TGCGCCAGCAGCTCCCTGGGGTATGGCTACACCTTC. This encodes CASSSLGYGYTF.

In its sample, this clonotype was seen many times. J is TRBJ2-7 and V is TRBV20-1, with a weak D call TRBD2 (7 bases). CDR1 and CDR2 from the germline V gene are DFQATT and SNEGSKA (reference sequence). V shed 0 bases and J shed 6 bases, with 9 bases lying between them. This CDR3 contains 12 residues. CDR3 DNA sequence: TGCAGTGCTAGAGATAGGGGGGGCGAGCAGTACTTC. It yields the protein CSARDRGGEQYF.

This clonotype was picked up a small number of times. The chain carries TRBV18 and TRBJ2-1; D is unclear. CDR1 is KGHSH and CDR2 is LQKENI in the germline V gene. With 1 base removed from V and 7 bases from J, the gap between germline ends came to 14 bases. The CDR3 has 15 amino acids. The CDR3 region is CASSPQSGSRNEQFF. The CDR3 nucleotides are TGTGCCAGCTCACCACAGTCGGGCAGCCGGAATGAGCAGTTCTTC.

A single count supports this clonotype. The chain is built from TRBV6-1 and TRBJ2-6; 7 bases are a match to TRBD1. This CDR3 is built from 17 residues. Germline CDR1 and CDR2: MNHNS and SASEGT. Trimming cost V 5 bases and J 0 bases; bases outside gene matches: 7. The CDR3 reads CASSTGTVPSGANVLTF. CDR3 DNA sequence: TGTGCCAGCAGTACCGGGACAGTCCCCTCTGGGGCCAACGTCCTGACTTTC.

Ten or more counts support this clonotype. The chain combines TRBV5-1 with TRBJ1-2; 9 nucleotides match TRBD1. V gave up 2 bases and J gave up 4 bases; unmatched junction bases: 3. CDR3 size: 14 residues. Germline loops: CDR1 SGHRS, CDR2 YFSETQ. The CDR3: CASSLQGASYGYTF. The CDR3 DNA is TGCGCCAGCAGCTTACAGGGGGCAAGCTATGGCTACACCTTC.

This clonotype was observed many times. At one end the junction does not follow the germline gene, possibly because of a read error. The chain combines TRBV28 with TRBJ1-5; no definite D call. This CDR3 is 13 amino acids long. The V gene's germline CDR1 is MDHEN and CDR2 SYDVKM. CDR3 region: CASSLTLNRPQHF. DNA of the CDR3: TGTGCCAGCAGTTTAACCCTCAATCGGCCCCAGCATTTT.

This clonotype was observed many times. CDR3 sequence (DNA): TGCGCCAGCAGCGCCGGACTAGCGGGGGCGACTCTAAACACCGGGGAGCTGTTTTTT. Translation: CASSAGLAGATLNTGELFF. This sequence joins TRBV5-1 and TRBJ2-2; 13 positions agree with TRBD2. After removal of 4 bases from V and 2 bases from J, the junction contained 11 bases not matched to a gene. This CDR3 comprises 19 residues. Per germline, CDR1 SGHRS and CDR2 YFSETQ.

At least ten counts were recorded for this clonotype. The V call is TRBV20-1, the J call TRBJ2-7; 9 bases align to TRBD2. Trimming removed 0 bases from V and 1 base from J; junction bases left unmatched: 10. Germline assignment: CDR1 DFQATT and CDR2 SNEGSKA (reference sequence). This CDR3 comprises 17 residues. The CDR3 reads CSARDPGSSGESYEQYF. For the CDR3, the DNA is TGCAGTGCTAGAGATCCGGGGTCTAGCGGGGAGTCCTACGAGCAGTACTTC.

This clonotype was seen ten or more times. The rearrangement links TRBV6-6 to TRBJ2-6; D unresolved. Trimming shortened V by 2 bases and J by 2 bases, and 7 bases separated the two germline ends. This CDR3 contains 15 residues. Germline lookup yields CDR1 MNHNY and CDR2 SVGAGI (reference sequence). CDR3 DNA: TGTGCCAGCAGTTACGACTTGCCTGGGGCCAACGTCCTGACTTTC. Translation: CASSYDLPGANVLTF.

Ten or more counts support this clonotype. The rearrangement uses TRBV11-2 and TRBJ2-1; the D gene is possibly TRBD1 (6 bases). The CDR3 covers 15 residues. Per germline, CDR1 SGHAT and CDR2 FQNNGV. With 6 bases removed from V and 1 base from J, the gap between germline ends came to 13 bases. The chain's CDR3 is CASSFQGQSYNEQFF. The CDR3 bases are TGTGCCAGCAGTTTCCAGGGGCAGTCCTACAATGAGCAGTTCTTC.

V gene TRBV5-1 combines with J gene TRBJ1-4; 8 nucleotides match TRBD1. The germline gives CDR1 SGHRS, CDR2 YFSETQ. The J segment lost 3 bases and the V segment lost 4 bases, leaving 5 bases of the junction unmatched. The CDR3 extends over 15 amino acids. CDR3 nucleotides: TGCGCCAGCAGCCCGGGGACAGGTCCTAATGAAAAACTGTTTTTT. Amino acids: CASSPGTGPNEKLFF.